These 30 T cell receptor beta chains came from one sample sequenced in a study of CD8 T cells in ankylosing spondylitis. Broader study findings: It appeared that ankylosing spondylitis blood was characterized by a TCR beta motif of several highly homologous variants.

Their target antigens are unknown. TCRdb passed the 5' RACE reads through MiXCR, listing each CDR3 protein once. The sample has 200,000 to 250,000 distinct CDR3 sequences, around 19% seen once; the top ten hold about 42%. The sequenced sample consisted of blood, either unsorted or a sorted T cell fraction (not recorded which). These receptors all stem from a male donor with ankylosing spondylitis.

This clonotype was seen a few times. The rearrangement joins TRBV12-3 or TRBV12-4 to TRBJ2-3; 7 bases fit TRBD2. The trim removed 8 bases at V and 3 bases at J, leaving 11 bases unmatched. The length of the CDR3 is 15 residues. The CDR3 reads CASQSLGGSTDTQYF. Written as DNA, the CDR3 is TGTGCCAGCCAGAGTCTGGGGGGGTCAACAGATACGCAGTATTTT.

The V and J genes are TRBV18 and TRBJ2-2; no clear D gene. The V and J ends lost 3 bases and 6 bases respectively, with 8 bases between them. The CDR3 is made up of 13 amino acids. Germline V gene lookup returns CDR1 KGHSH and CDR2 LQKENI. CDR3 sequence (DNA): TGTGCCAGCTCACCCAGTGACCCCGGGGAGCTGTTTTTT. Its protein product is CASSPSDPGELFF.

DNA for the CDR3: TGTGCCAGCAGTTTAAGACGGGACAGGTTCACTGAAGCTTTCTTT. Its translation: CASSLRRDRFTEAFF. The rearrangement links TRBV12-3 or TRBV12-4 to TRBJ1-1; 8 bases line up with TRBD1. The CDR3 is 15 residues long. Germline trimming cut 2 bases from V and 4 bases from J; bases unmatched to any gene: 6.

This clonotype was counted only a few times. The chain has TRBV13 and TRBJ1-1; D gene unclear. V dropped 7 bases and J dropped 0 bases, with 6 bases sitting between them. CDR1 is PRHDT and CDR2 is FYEKMQ in the germline V gene (reference sequence). CDR3 length equals 12 residues. The CDR3 is CASTEMNTEAFF. The CDR3 nucleotides are TGTGCCAGCACGGAGATGAACACTGAAGCTTTCTTT.

The rearrangement links TRBV7-7 to TRBJ2-1; D not certain. CDR1 SSHAT and CDR2 FNYEAQ come from the germline V gene (reference sequence). The CDR3 is 13 amino acids. With 2 bases removed from V and 5 bases from J, the gap between germline ends came to 7 bases. CDR3 loop: CASSLSPDNEQFF. The DNA for the CDR3 is TGTGCCAGCAGCTTAAGCCCAGACAATGAGCAGTTCTTC.

V gene TRBV6-5 combines with J gene TRBJ2-5; TRBD2 matches at 13 bases. The V gene's germline CDR1 is MNHEY and CDR2 SVGAGI. The CDR3 contains 17 residues. V dropped 0 bases and J dropped 4; count of bases not matched to a gene: 5. The DNA of the CDR3 is TGTGCCAGCAGTTACTCGCCAGGACTAGCGGGGGCAGAGACCCAGTACTTC. Translated: CASSYSPGLAGAETQYF.

The gene calls are TRBV7-9 and TRBJ1-1, with D tentatively TRBD1 (6 bases). V was pared by 1 base and J by 7 bases, with 13 bases between. Germline V gene data show CDR1 as SEHNR and CDR2 as FQNEAQ (reference sequence). The CDR3 is 14 amino acids. CDR3 protein: CASSLDRGLDEAFF. The CDR3 coding sequence is TGTGCCAGCAGCTTAGATCGGGGGCTTGATGAAGCTTTCTTT.

This clonotype was observed a handful of times. The chain recombines TRBV19 with TRBJ1-1; D is undetermined. The germline V gene encodes CDR1 LNHDA and CDR2 SQIVND (reference sequence). V was clipped by 4 bases and J by 0 bases, with 9 bases between them. The CDR3 is 14 amino acids. The CDR3 loop reads CASSSTVLNTEAFF. The CDR3 DNA is TGTGCCAGTAGTAGTACGGTATTGAACACTGAAGCTTTCTTT. Supplemented by reference TRBV19 and TRBJ1-1, the full variable domain reads DGGITQSPKYLFRKEGQNVTLSCEQNLNHDAMYWYRQDPGQGLRLIYYSQIVNDFQKGDIAEGYSVSREKKESFPLTVTSAQKNPTAFYLCASSSTVLNTEAFFGQGTRLTVV.

The rearrangement links TRBV2 to TRBJ2-7; possibly TRBD1 for D (6 bases). In germline, CDR1 is SNHLY, CDR2 FYNNEI. Deletions cut 5 bases from V and 2 bases from J, with 7 bases between. The CDR3 is 12 residues long. The CDR3 sequence: CASSWDTYEQYF. CDR3 DNA: TGTGCCAGCAGTTGGGACACCTACGAGCAGTACTTC. Together with reference TRBV2 and TRBJ2-7, the CDR3 gives the full variable domain: EPEVTQTPSHQVTQMGQEVILRCVPISNHLYFYWYRQILGQKVEFLVSFYNNEISEKSEIFDDQFSVERPDGSNFTLKIRSTKLEDSAMYFCASSWDTYEQYFGPGTRLTVT.

This clonotype was counted a few times. CDR3 region: CASSGTSVGQFF. The CDR3, as DNA: TGTGCCAGCAGTGGGACTAGTGTGGGGCAGTTCTTC. This sequence joins TRBV2 and TRBJ2-1; 7 bases are a match to TRBD2. The CDR3 has 12 amino acids. With 4 bases clipped from V and 12 bases from J, the junction kept 6 bases outside the gene matches. Germline loops: CDR1 SNHLY, CDR2 FYNNEI.

There are a few counts of this clonotype. This sequence joins TRBV7-8 and TRBJ2-7; D perhaps matches TRBD2 (5 bases). The germline V gene encodes CDR1 SGHVS and CDR2 FQNEAQ. This CDR3 comprises 14 residues. V shed 3 bases and J shed 2 bases, with 11 bases lying between them. CDR3 residues: CASSFYGSAYEQYF. The CDR3 nucleotides are TGTGCCAGCAGCTTCTATGGGAGTGCCTACGAGCAGTACTTC.

The table lists this clonotype with a few counts. CDR3 bases: TGTGCCAGCAGTCCCGAGCCTAACCTGGGTAATGAGCAGTTCTTC. Residues: CASSPEPNLGNEQFF. The chain uses TRBV4-2 and TRBJ2-1, with D unresolved. The CDR3 is 15 residues long. V was pared by 6 bases and J by 7 bases, with 19 bases between. CDR1 and CDR2 from the germline V gene are LGHNA and YNFKEQ.

This clonotype was detected only a few times. The J gene is TRBJ2-3, the V gene TRBV27; tentatively, D is TRBD2 (5 bases). V lost 6 bases, J lost 0 bases, and 19 bases lay in between. This CDR3 region has 17 residues. CDR1 is MNHEY and CDR2 is SMNVEV in the germline V gene (reference sequence). Written as DNA, the CDR3 is TGTGCCAGCAGCTTGGACGGGGTACCTCCTAGCACAGATACGCAGTATTTT. This sequence encodes CASSLDGVPPSTDTQYF.

This clonotype has more than one count but fewer than ten. J is TRBJ1-1 and V is TRBV27, with 12 bases fitting TRBD1. With 8 bases clipped from V and 4 bases from J, the junction kept 5 bases outside the gene matches. This CDR3 has 14 amino acids. Germline V gene data show CDR1 as MNHEY and CDR2 as SMNVEV (reference sequence). The CDR3 nucleotides are TGTGCCAGCCGGGACAGGGGGCTGGGCACTGAAGCTTTCTTT. Translated: CASRDRGLGTEAFF.

This clonotype was seen repeatedly, ten times or more. The V and J genes are TRBV5-1 and TRBJ2-7; no firm D call. V dropped 5 bases and J dropped 4 bases, with 16 bases sitting between them. From germline, CDR1 is SGHRS and CDR2 YFSETQ. This CDR3 region has 14 residues. As DNA, the CDR3 is TGCGCCAGCAGGGTGTCGGAAGAGGTTTACGAGCAGTACTTC. It codes for CASRVSEEVYEQYF.

This clonotype showed up just a few times. The chain couples TRBV5-1 to TRBJ2-7; a possible D gene is TRBD1 (5 bases). V lost 2 bases, J lost 1 base, and 7 bases lay in between. The germline CDR1 and CDR2 sequences are SGHRS and YFSETQ. The CDR3 has 13 residues. Here the CDR3 reads CASSFDSSYEQYF. The CDR3 DNA reads as TGCGCCAGCAGCTTTGACAGTTCCTACGAGCAGTACTTC.

This clonotype occurred many times. The chain couples TRBV16 to TRBJ2-7; D is unclear. Trimming took 1 base from V and 6 from J, leaving 7 bases between them. Germline CDR1 KGHSY, CDR2 FQNENV. This CDR3 is 12 amino acids long. The CDR3 sequence is CASSQWGAEQYF. In nucleotides, the CDR3 is TGTGCCAGCAGCCAATGGGGTGCCGAGCAGTACTTC.

This clonotype was counted between two and nine times. This chain links TRBV7-3 with TRBJ2-1; D ambiguous. This CDR3 has 12 amino acids. Per the germline V gene, CDR1 is SGHTA and CDR2 is FQGTGA. The V end lost 4 bases, the J end lost 5 bases, and 6 bases lay between the germline ends. The CDR3: CASSSGHNEQFF. The CDR3 coding sequence is TGTGCCAGCAGCTCCGGCCACAATGAGCAGTTCTTC.

This clonotype was recorded a few times. This chain joins TRBV18 and TRBJ2-7; D gene uncertain. The germline V gene has CDR1 KGHSH and CDR2 LQKENI. The CDR3 is 14 amino acids. V was trimmed by 4 bases and J by 3 bases, leaving 13 bases between them. DNA for the CDR3: TGTGCCAGCTCACAAACGCTTGCGGACTACGAGCAGTACTTC. This encodes CASSQTLADYEQYF.

This clonotype has just a few counts. The V and J genes are TRBV4-1 and TRBJ2-4, with D possibly matching TRBD2 (5 bases). Looked up from germline, CDR1 is MGHRA and CDR2 is YSYEKL. V was trimmed by 3 bases and J by 6 bases, leaving 15 bases between them. The CDR3 is 15 residues long. CDR3 bases: TGCGCCAGCAGCCACGATGGGAGCGCGGCAAACATTCAGTACTTC. Residues: CASSHDGSAANIQYF.

This clonotype has a handful of counts. The chain combines TRBV3-1 with TRBJ2-7; 9 bases map to TRBD1. Germline-derived CDR1 and CDR2 are LGHDT and YNNKEL (reference sequence). After removal of 5 bases from V and 2 bases from J, the junction contained 4 bases not matched to a gene. The CDR3 has 14 amino acids. DNA of the CDR3: TGTGCCAGCAGCAAGCGGACAGGGGCCTACGAGCAGTACTTC. It codes for CASSKRTGAYEQYF.

This clonotype was seen more than once but under ten times. The genes are TRBV5-1 and TRBJ2-1; D is unresolved. The CDR3 length is 15 residues. The V gene lost 0 bases and the J gene lost 5 bases, with 12 bases spanning the gap. Germline V gives CDR1 SGHRS, CDR2 YFSETQ. The chain's CDR3 is CASSLVPSGNNEQFF. The CDR3 DNA sequence: TGCGCCAGCAGCTTGGTTCCCTCAGGCAACAATGAGCAGTTCTTC.

This clonotype was found a few times. The chain couples TRBV5-1 to TRBJ2-2; TRBD1 might be the D (5 bases). The CDR3 is 13 residues long. V lost 4 bases, J lost 4 bases, and 8 bases lay in between. CDR1 and CDR2 (germline): SGHRS, YFSETQ. CDR3 DNA: TGCGCCAGCAGCCACACAGGCACCGGGGAGCTGTTTTTT. Amino acids: CASSHTGTGELFF.

This clonotype was counted at least ten times. V gene TRBV7-9 combines with J gene TRBJ2-7, with D tentatively TRBD1 (6 bases). The CDR3 extends over 14 amino acids. V lost 6 bases, J lost 1 base, and 13 bases lay in between. The germline V gene encodes CDR1 SEHNR and CDR2 FQNEAQ (reference sequence). The CDR3 here is CASSPRDISYEQYF. The CDR3 bases are TGTGCCAGCAGTCCCCGGGACATTTCCTACGAGCAGTACTTC.

This clonotype showed up just a few times. This chain links TRBV28 with TRBJ2-1, with TRBD2 identical over 8 bases. Looked up from germline, CDR1 is MDHEN and CDR2 is SYDVKM. The CDR3 contains 14 residues. J was trimmed by 8 bases and V by 5 bases; bases with no gene match: 8. CDR3 in DNA: TGTGCCAGCAGTCAAATTCTAGCGGGCGATGAGCAGTTCTTC. Its protein is CASSQILAGDEQFF.

This clonotype was counted at least ten times. This chain uses TRBV7-9 with TRBJ2-1, with unresolved D. CDR1 and CDR2 (germline): SEHNR, FQNEAQ (reference sequence). V shed 6 bases and J shed 4 bases, with 7 bases lying between them. The CDR3 spans 12 residues. The CDR3 loop reads CASSSEYNEQFF. As DNA, the CDR3 is TGTGCCAGCAGTTCGGAGTACAATGAGCAGTTCTTC.

The chain recombines TRBV6-2 or TRBV6-3 with TRBJ2-1; a weak D match, TRBD2 (6 bases). The CDR3 has 15 residues. Germline V CDR1 and CDR2: MNHEY, SVGEGT. V was trimmed by 5 bases and J by 6 bases, leaving 17 bases between them. The CDR3 DNA follows: TGTGCCAGCAGTGCCTCGTCGGCGGGATCCAATGAGCAGTTCTTC. This translates into CASSASSAGSNEQFF.

The chain joins TRBV12-3 or TRBV12-4 to TRBJ2-3; D is unresolved. V was shortened by 6 bases and J by 5 bases, with 9 bases between the two germline ends. The length of the CDR3 is 12 residues. CDR3 protein: CASRRSIDTQYF. The DNA of the CDR3 is TGTGCCAGCAGAAGGTCCATAGATACGCAGTATTTT.

This clonotype occurred a few times. J is TRBJ1-4 and V is TRBV25-1, with no clear D. CDR3 length equals 11 residues. Germline assignment: CDR1 MGHDK and CDR2 SYGVNS. V was clipped by 11 bases and J by 7 bases, with 11 bases between them. CDR3 sequence reads: CAAGIGEKLFF. CDR3 in DNA: TGTGCCGCCGGGATTGGTGAAAAACTGTTTTTT.

The chain carries TRBV7-9 and TRBJ2-1; 8 bases map to TRBD1. V was pared by 5 bases and J by 8 bases, with 8 bases of the junction left unmatched. Germline CDR1 SEHNR, CDR2 FQNEAQ (reference sequence). This CDR3 comprises 14 residues. Here the CDR3 reads CASSPGTGRDEQFF. DNA for the CDR3: TGTGCCAGCAGCCCAGGGACAGGCAGGGATGAGCAGTTCTTC.